The clone carrying this TCR beta chain has only a few counts. Antigen unknown. Documented time point: persistent/refractory GD, antithyroid drugs over 5 years with positive TRAb. Extracted PBMC RNA gave rise to the TCR library. Patients were enrolled at an endocrinology department in Xi'an, China. Arm-PCR with iRepertoire HTBI primers amplified the CDR3 regions for these TCR beta libraries. TCRdb reprocessed the multiplex PCR reads via MiXCR and lists one record per CDR3 protein. The table shows roughly 300,000 distinct CDR3 sequences, with roughly 21% occurring only once. The entry originates in a study of regulatory T cells in long-lasting Graves disease. The CDR3 is made up of 15 amino acids. CDR1 LNHNV and CDR2 YYDKDF come from the germline V gene (reference sequence). Trimming took off 6 bases at V and 0 bases at J, with 12 bases between the two ends. Study results and limitations: Accuracy might have suffered from few samples.

The material was peripheral blood mononuclear cells (PBMCs), obtained when the disease was refractory, from a patient treated with antithyroid drugs. The chain is built from TRBV15 and TRBJ1-5; maybe TRBD1 (5 bases). This clonotype originated in a female donor with Graves disease. CDR3 sequence (DNA): TGTGCCACCAGTCGGGACCTAATTAGCAATCAGCCCCAGCATTTT. Amino acid sequence: CATSRDLISNQPQHF.